The 9 T cell receptor beta chains given below trace back to one sample, sequenced in a study of CD8+CD57+ T cells in acquired aplastic anemia. TCR beta VDJ and CDR3 profiles were obtained from a genomic DNA template. Using its own MiXCR run on the reads, TCRdb lists one record per CDR3 protein. The data show fewer than 200,000 distinct CDR3 sequences, 55% to 75% seen once. Sequenced material: sorted CD4+, CD8+, or CD8+CD57+ T cells (not recorded which) from PBMCs. These receptor sequences come from a human donor in good health.

J is TRBJ1-2 and V is TRBV12-3 or TRBV12-4; D gene uncertain. V lost 3 bases to trimming and J lost 7 bases, with 6 bases between them. This CDR3 region has 11 residues. CDR3 sequence (DNA): TGTGCCAGCAGTTTTGAGGTTGGCTACACCTTC. It encodes CASSFEVGYTF.

The V gene is TRBV7-8, the J gene TRBJ2-7, with D possibly TRBD2 on 5 matching bases. V lost 6 bases to trimming and J lost 3 bases, with 24 bases between them. Germline values: CDR1 SGHVS, CDR2 FQNEAQ. The CDR3 sequence is 17 residues long. The CDR3 DNA sequence: TGTGCCAGCAGTGCTAGAGATCTCTTGAACGGGAACTACGAGCAGTACTTC. Encoded protein: CASSARDLLNGNYEQYF.

The chain links TRBV25-1 to TRBJ1-4, with 10 bases aligning to TRBD1. In germline, CDR1 is MGHDK, CDR2 SYGVNS. This CDR3 region has 16 residues. V was pared by 4 bases and J by 3 bases, with 5 bases of the junction left unmatched. The CDR3 nucleotides are TGTGCCAGCAGTGTGGCCGGGACAGGGGCTAATGAAAAACTGTTTTTT. It specifies CASSVAGTGANEKLFF.

The J gene is TRBJ2-7, the V gene TRBV7-9; weak D call: TRBD2 (6 bases). The CDR3 length is 14 residues. V was pared by 8 bases and J by 4 bases, with 18 bases between. CDR1 is SEHNR, CDR2 FQNEAQ, per germline (reference sequence). The CDR3 loop reads CASSTGVGGYEQYF. The CDR3 nucleotides read TGTGCCAGCTCAACCGGGGTGGGGGGTTACGAGCAGTACTTC.

The CDR3 region has the DNA TGCAGCGTTGAAGGAGGGGACAGTTCTAGCACAGATACGCAGTATTTT. The encoded protein is CSVEGGDSSSTDTQYF. The gene calls are TRBV29-1 and TRBJ2-3; 7 bases fit TRBD1. This CDR3 is 16 amino acids long. CDR1 is SQVTM, CDR2 ANQGSEA, per germline. The V segment lost 1 base and the J segment 0 bases; nucleotides outside the gene matches: 7.

This chain connects TRBV4-3 to TRBJ2-2; D is uncertain. The ends were cut back, 1 base at V and 5 bases at J, with 8 bases in the middle. Germline-derived CDR1 and CDR2 are LGHNA and YSLEER. This CDR3 is built from 14 residues. This CDR3 is CASSQGTVTGELFF. The CDR3 DNA follows: TGCGCCAGCAGCCAAGGCACGGTTACCGGGGAGCTGTTTTTT.

This chain uses TRBV19 with TRBJ1-2; 11 bases match TRBD1. Unmatched junction bases numbered 10, after V lost 3 bases and J lost 10 bases. This CDR3 spans 15 amino acids. Germline V gives CDR1 LNHDA, CDR2 SQIVND (reference sequence). CDR3 in amino acids: CASSILGQGAQDYTF. In nucleotides, the CDR3 is TGTGCCAGTAGTATCCTTGGACAGGGGGCACAGGACTACACCTTC.

V is TRBV2 and J is TRBJ2-7; tentatively, D is TRBD2 (7 bases). V was pared by 0 bases and J by 2 bases, with 14 bases between. The CDR3 is made up of 16 amino acids. Germline CDR1 SNHLY, CDR2 FYNNEI. CDR3 residues: CASSEAGGQSTYEQYF. The CDR3, as DNA: TGTGCCAGCAGTGAAGCCGGGGGGCAATCTACCTACGAGCAGTACTTC.

This clonotype was counted only a few times. V and J are TRBV7-2 and TRBJ1-2; D remains unclear. The CDR3 is 12 amino acids. V dropped 6 bases and J dropped 3 bases, with 8 bases sitting between them. Germline V gives CDR1 SGHTA, CDR2 FQGNSA. CDR3 nucleotides: TGTGCCAGCAGGGGAGAGTACTATGGCTACACCTTC. It translates to CASRGEYYGYTF.